This section outlines one T cell receptor (beta chain) sequence together with its context. Its antigen is not known. These data come from a study of shared clonotypes between healthy human individuals. Study information: Each donor's CD8 memory used one plate, CD8 naive two, each CD4 subset three. General study results and limits: The study's rarefaction showed incomplete sorted-subset sequencing despite large depth. Among donors, the sharing of clonotypes was expected to be influenced by sequencing depth.

V was clipped by 6 bases and J by 8 bases, with 17 bases between them. CDR3 length equals 15 residues. Germline values: CDR1 SEHNR, CDR2 FQNEAQ (reference sequence). Original handling: ImmunoSEQ output held junction-only sequences without quality scores, so filtering differed. Data came from immunoSEQ multiplex PCR; TCRdb stores just in-frame clones and leaves some out. V, J and clone size are those of that table, while D and trimming were read from the DNA. Of 2 million to 2.5 million clones in the sample, around 93% were seen once. The clonotype was recovered from a man between 18 and 29 years old in good health. Some clones in this sample may be carry-over from other donors' samples. The chain links TRBV7-9 to TRBJ1-6; D not resolved. Sample: naive CD4+ T cells from PBMCs. Described subset: CD45RA+ positively selected. CDR3 loop: CASSLPSPGYSPLHF. For the CDR3, the DNA is TGTGCCAGCAGTTTACCCAGTCCCGGGTATTCACCCCTCCACTTT.